Listed below are T cell receptor beta chains from one sample, sequenced in a study of T cells in Graves' hyperthyroidism and ophthalmopathy. TCRdb reanalysed the multiplex PCR reads using MiXCR and keeps one entry per CDR3 protein. Of about 260,000 distinct CDR3 sequences listed, about 20% are singletons. The sequencing input was blood. Source of these receptors: a man aged 25 to 40 with Graves' ophthalmopathy. Both conserved end residues are part of each CDR3. D genes are given only for firm matches. The size of a clone is reported for some rows only, either as once, few or many, or as a class for expanded clones.

v_gene: TRBV2; j_gene: TRBJ1-1; d_gene: NA; abundance: NA; CDR3aa: CASSRRAEAFF; CDR3nt: TGTGCCAGCAGCCGCAGAGCAGAAGCTTTCTTT
v_gene: TRBV28; j_gene: TRBJ2-2; d_gene: TRBD2; abundance: many; CDR3aa: CASGGDSGITGELFF; CDR3nt: TGTGCCAGCGGGGGGGATAGCGGGATTACCGGGGAGCTGTTTTTT
v_gene: TRBV12-3/TRBV12-4; j_gene: TRBJ1-3; d_gene: NA; abundance: few; CDR3aa: CASSLRASGNTIYF; CDR3nt: TGTGCCAGCAGTTTAAGGGCCTCTGGAAACACCATATATTTT
v_gene: TRBV20-1; j_gene: TRBJ2-1; d_gene: TRBD1; abundance: few; CDR3aa: CSARGGQGVNEQFF; CDR3nt: TGCAGTGCCAGGGGGGGACAGGGGGTAAATGAGCAGTTCTTC
v_gene: TRBV7-9; j_gene: TRBJ1-2; d_gene: NA; abundance: many; CDR3aa: CASSLGEGYGYTF; CDR3nt: TGTGCCAGCAGCTTAGGCGAGGGGTATGGCTACACCTTC
v_gene: TRBV3-1; j_gene: TRBJ2-1; d_gene: NA; abundance: few; CDR3aa: CASTSGSPGYNEQFF; CDR3nt: TGTGCCAGCACCTCGGGGAGCCCTGGCTACAATGAGCAGTTCTTC
v_gene: TRBV3-1; j_gene: TRBJ2-7; d_gene: NA; abundance: many; CDR3aa: CASSQDRGREVPEQYF; CDR3nt: TGTGCCAGCAGCCAAGATCGGGGCAGGGAAGTCCCCGAGCAGTACTTC
v_gene: TRBV28; j_gene: TRBJ1-5; d_gene: NA; abundance: few; CDR3aa: CASSFPFQGQPQHF; CDR3nt: TGTGCCAGCAGTTTTCCCTTCCAGGGTCAGCCCCAGCATTTT
v_gene: TRBV30; j_gene: TRBJ2-7; d_gene: NA; abundance: many; CDR3aa: CAWSATGRAEQYF; CDR3nt: TGTGCCTGGAGTGCTACAGGGAGGGCCGAGCAGTACTTC
v_gene: TRBV6-5; j_gene: TRBJ2-1; d_gene: TRBD2; abundance: NA; CDR3aa: CASSYSLTSGRDNEQFF; CDR3nt: TGTGCCAGCAGTTACTCGCTGACTAGCGGGAGGGACAATGAGCAGTTCTTC
v_gene: TRBV2; j_gene: TRBJ2-7; d_gene: NA; abundance: NA; CDR3aa: CASSDWGVEQYF; CDR3nt: TGTGCCAGCAGTGATTGGGGGGTCGAGCAGTACTTC
v_gene: TRBV7-2; j_gene: TRBJ2-3; d_gene: NA; abundance: many; CDR3aa: CASSLALVDTQYF; CDR3nt: TGTGCCAGCAGCTTAGCCCTAGTAGATACGCAGTATTTT
v_gene: TRBV9; j_gene: TRBJ2-1; d_gene: NA; abundance: NA; CDR3aa: CASSVELGGNGQFF; CDR3nt: TGTGCCAGCAGCGTAGAACTAGGCGGCAATGGGCAGTTCTTC
v_gene: TRBV2; j_gene: TRBJ2-5; d_gene: NA; abundance: NA; CDR3aa: CASSEDREYEAQYF; CDR3nt: TGTGCCAGCAGTGAAGACAGGGAGTACGAGGCCCAGTACTTC
v_gene: TRBV29-1; j_gene: TRBJ2-5; d_gene: NA; abundance: NA; CDR3aa: CSASRAGSGETQYF; CDR3nt: TGCAGCGCCTCAAGGGCAGGGTCGGGGGAGACCCAGTACTTC
v_gene: TRBV10-3; j_gene: TRBJ1-1; d_gene: NA; abundance: few; CDR3aa: CASSSKVRWSLNTEAFF; CDR3nt: TGTGCCAGCAGTTCTAAAGTACGTTGGTCATTGAACACTGAAGCTTTCTTT
v_gene: TRBV7-9; j_gene: TRBJ1-6; d_gene: NA; abundance: NA; CDR3aa: CASSMTGNNSPLHF; CDR3nt: TGTGCCAGCAGCATGACAGGAAACAATTCACCCCTCCACTTT
v_gene: TRBV12-3/TRBV12-4; j_gene: TRBJ2-7; d_gene: NA; abundance: many; CDR3aa: CASSLLANPPGEQYF; CDR3nt: TGTGCCAGCAGTCTTCTAGCGAACCCTCCTGGCGAGCAGTACTTC
v_gene: TRBV3-1; j_gene: TRBJ2-3; d_gene: TRBD1; abundance: many; CDR3aa: CASSHDRTGRTDTQYF; CDR3nt: TGTGCCAGCAGCCACGATCGGACAGGTCGCACAGATACGCAGTATTTT
v_gene: TRBV7-9; j_gene: TRBJ1-1; d_gene: NA; abundance: many; CDR3aa: CASSQPDRKAEAFF; CDR3nt: TGTGCCAGCAGCCAACCTGACAGGAAGGCTGAAGCTTTCTTT
v_gene: TRBV20-1; j_gene: TRBJ2-3; d_gene: NA; abundance: few; CDR3aa: CSARLGEIPDTQYF; CDR3nt: TGCAGTGCTAGACTGGGGGAGATACCAGATACGCAGTATTTT
v_gene: TRBV6-1; j_gene: TRBJ1-2; d_gene: TRBD1; abundance: NA; CDR3aa: CASSMDRHYGYTF; CDR3nt: TGTGCCAGCAGTATGGACAGGCACTATGGCTACACCTTC
v_gene: TRBV19; j_gene: TRBJ1-2; d_gene: NA; abundance: NA; CDR3aa: CASTSRQGSNYGYTF; CDR3nt: TGTGCCAGTACCTCCCGTCAGGGGTCTAACTATGGCTACACCTTC
v_gene: TRBV3-1; j_gene: TRBJ2-1; d_gene: TRBD2; abundance: few; CDR3aa: CASSRGTTIYNEQFF; CDR3nt: TGTGCCAGCAGCCGCGGGACTACCATATACAATGAGCAGTTCTTC
v_gene: TRBV9; j_gene: TRBJ2-3; d_gene: NA; abundance: few; CDR3aa: CASSAPDPTDTQYF; CDR3nt: TGTGCCAGCAGCGCCCCTGACCCCACAGATACGCAGTATTTT
v_gene: TRBV6-1; j_gene: TRBJ2-3; d_gene: TRBD2; abundance: NA; CDR3aa: CAGGITDTQYF; CDR3nt: TGTGCGGGAGGGATCACAGATACGCAGTATTTT
v_gene: TRBV12-3/TRBV12-4; j_gene: TRBJ1-5; d_gene: NA; abundance: few; CDR3aa: CASSLRGGGGQPQHF; CDR3nt: TGTGCCAGCAGTCTACGGGGGGGGGGGGGTCAGCCCCAGCATTTT
v_gene: TRBV28; j_gene: TRBJ1-6; d_gene: NA; abundance: NA; CDR3aa: CASSGGWSSYDSPLHF; CDR3nt: TGTGCCAGCAGCGGGGGATGGAGCTCCTATGATTCACCCCTCCACTTT
v_gene: TRBV3-1; j_gene: TRBJ1-1; d_gene: NA; abundance: NA; CDR3aa: CASSLYNRFTEAFF; CDR3nt: TGTGCCAGCAGCTTGTATAACCGGTTCACTGAAGCTTTCTTT
v_gene: TRBV10-3; j_gene: TRBJ2-3; d_gene: NA; abundance: NA; CDR3aa: CAITPGTATDTQYF; CDR3nt: TGTGCCATCACACCCGGGACCGCCACAGATACGCAGTATTTT
v_gene: TRBV11-2; j_gene: TRBJ2-7; d_gene: TRBD1; abundance: many; CDR3aa: CASSPGQGAREQYF; CDR3nt: TGTGCCAGCAGCCCCGGACAGGGGGCGCGTGAGCAGTACTTC
v_gene: TRBV27; j_gene: TRBJ1-2; d_gene: NA; abundance: NA; CDR3aa: CASSQTASYGYTF; CDR3nt: TGTGCCAGCAGTCAGACAGCCAGCTATGGCTACACCTTC
v_gene: TRBV24-1; j_gene: TRBJ1-1; d_gene: NA; abundance: few; CDR3aa: CATSDPWNTEAFF; CDR3nt: TGTGCCACCAGTGACCCCTGGAACACTGAAGCTTTCTTT
v_gene: TRBV18; j_gene: TRBJ2-3; d_gene: NA; abundance: many; CDR3aa: CASSPVGDTQYF; CDR3nt: TGTGCCAGCTCACCAGTTGGGGATACGCAGTATTTT
v_gene: TRBV3-1; j_gene: TRBJ1-1; d_gene: NA; abundance: NA; CDR3aa: CASSQDVTAKASAFF; CDR3nt: TGTGCCAGCAGCCAAGATGTGACAGCAAAAGCGTCGGCTTTCTTT
v_gene: TRBV12-3/TRBV12-4; j_gene: TRBJ2-1; d_gene: NA; abundance: NA; CDR3aa: CASSFKQGIGSYNERFF; CDR3nt: TGTGCCAGCAGTTTTAAACAGGGAATAGGGTCCTACAATGAGCGGTTCTTC
v_gene: TRBV6-1; j_gene: TRBJ2-6; d_gene: NA; abundance: NA; CDR3aa: CASSIPRVGANVLTF; CDR3nt: TGTGCCAGCAGCATACCCAGGGTTGGGGCCAACGTCCTGACTTTC
v_gene: TRBV5-1; j_gene: TRBJ2-7; d_gene: TRBD2; abundance: few; CDR3aa: CASSFGTSGGSSYEQYF; CDR3nt: TGCGCCAGCAGCTTCGGGACTAGCGGAGGCAGCTCCTACGAGCAGTACTTC
v_gene: TRBV5-1; j_gene: TRBJ2-7; d_gene: NA; abundance: NA; CDR3aa: CASSLYSEQYF; CDR3nt: TGCGCCAGCAGCTTATACAGCGAGCAGTACTTC
v_gene: TRBV29-1; j_gene: TRBJ2-7; d_gene: TRBD1; abundance: few; CDR3aa: CSVEGQGSDEQYF; CDR3nt: TGCAGCGTTGAGGGACAGGGGAGCGACGAGCAGTACTTC
v_gene: TRBV7-9; j_gene: TRBJ2-7; d_gene: NA; abundance: NA; CDR3aa: CASSPVPHEQYF; CDR3nt: TGTGCCAGCAGCCCTGTCCCTCACGAGCAGTACTTC
v_gene: TRBV3-1; j_gene: TRBJ2-5; d_gene: NA; abundance: many; CDR3aa: CASSRRVQETQYF; CDR3nt: TGTGCCAGCAGCCGGAGGGTTCAAGAGACCCAGTACTTC
v_gene: TRBV29-1; j_gene: TRBJ2-1; d_gene: NA; abundance: NA; CDR3aa: CSVDDLSLHGGPLNNEQFF; CDR3nt: TGCAGCGTTGATGATCTCTCATTGCATGGCGGCCCCCTCAACAATGAGCAGTTCTTC
v_gene: TRBV10-3; j_gene: TRBJ1-6; d_gene: NA; abundance: NA; CDR3aa: CAIRKSGSKNSPLHF; CDR3nt: TGTGCCATCAGGAAGTCCGGGTCTAAAAATTCACCCCTCCACTTT
v_gene: TRBV19; j_gene: TRBJ1-3; d_gene: NA; abundance: few; CDR3aa: CASSHRTERNTIYF; CDR3nt: TGTGCCAGTAGTCACCGGACAGAGAGAAACACCATATATTTT
v_gene: TRBV28; j_gene: TRBJ1-2; d_gene: NA; abundance: few; CDR3aa: CASSFRAMADYTF; CDR3nt: TGTGCCAGCAGTTTTAGGGCAATGGCGGACTACACCTTC
v_gene: TRBV29-1; j_gene: TRBJ2-5; d_gene: TRBD1; abundance: NA; CDR3aa: CSVEEEDRGYQETQYF; CDR3nt: TGCAGCGTTGAAGAGGAGGACAGGGGATACCAAGAGACCCAGTACTTC
v_gene: TRBV7-3; j_gene: TRBJ2-1; d_gene: TRBD2; abundance: many; CDR3aa: CASSLMVPGLAGGEQFF; CDR3nt: TGTGCCAGCAGCTTAATGGTCCCCGGACTAGCGGGAGGGGAGCAGTTCTTC
v_gene: TRBV12-3/TRBV12-4; j_gene: TRBJ2-3; d_gene: NA; abundance: many; CDR3aa: CASRTGPYTDTQYF; CDR3nt: TGTGCCAGCAGAACCGGGCCCTACACAGATACGCAGTATTTT
v_gene: TRBV28; j_gene: TRBJ1-5; d_gene: NA; abundance: few; CDR3aa: CASSLWGGEQPQHF; CDR3nt: TGTGCCAGCAGTTTATGGGGGGGAGAGCAGCCCCAGCATTTT
v_gene: TRBV5-1; j_gene: TRBJ2-2; d_gene: NA; abundance: NA; CDR3aa: CASSGLGNTGELFF; CDR3nt: TGCGCCAGCAGCGGTCTGGGGAACACCGGGGAGCTGTTTTTT
v_gene: TRBV11-2; j_gene: TRBJ1-1; d_gene: NA; abundance: many; CDR3aa: CASSLVGRARTEAFF; CDR3nt: TGTGCCAGCAGCTTAGTGGGCAGGGCCAGAACTGAAGCTTTCTTT
v_gene: TRBV20-1; j_gene: TRBJ2-1; d_gene: TRBD2; abundance: NA; CDR3aa: CSARPIAGAYNEQFF; CDR3nt: TGCAGTGCTAGACCAATAGCGGGAGCGTACAATGAGCAGTTCTTC
v_gene: TRBV6-2/TRBV6-3; j_gene: TRBJ2-6; d_gene: NA; abundance: few; CDR3aa: CASILGGAGANVLTF; CDR3nt: TGTGCCAGCATCCTGGGGGGAGCTGGGGCCAACGTCCTGACTTTC
v_gene: TRBV7-2; j_gene: TRBJ2-1; d_gene: TRBD1; abundance: NA; CDR3aa: CASSRGQGAPPGFF; CDR3nt: TGTGCCAGCAGCCGCGGACAGGGCGCCCCCCCCGGGTTCTTC
v_gene: TRBV7-9; j_gene: TRBJ2-1; d_gene: TRBD2; abundance: NA; CDR3aa: CASSSGLVRRYEQFF; CDR3nt: TGTGCCAGCAGCTCTGGACTAGTGAGGAGGTATGAGCAGTTCTTC
v_gene: TRBV3-1; j_gene: TRBJ1-2; d_gene: NA; abundance: NA; CDR3aa: CASTHRQGNGYTF; CDR3nt: TGTGCCAGCACCCACCGGCAGGGGAATGGCTACACCTTC